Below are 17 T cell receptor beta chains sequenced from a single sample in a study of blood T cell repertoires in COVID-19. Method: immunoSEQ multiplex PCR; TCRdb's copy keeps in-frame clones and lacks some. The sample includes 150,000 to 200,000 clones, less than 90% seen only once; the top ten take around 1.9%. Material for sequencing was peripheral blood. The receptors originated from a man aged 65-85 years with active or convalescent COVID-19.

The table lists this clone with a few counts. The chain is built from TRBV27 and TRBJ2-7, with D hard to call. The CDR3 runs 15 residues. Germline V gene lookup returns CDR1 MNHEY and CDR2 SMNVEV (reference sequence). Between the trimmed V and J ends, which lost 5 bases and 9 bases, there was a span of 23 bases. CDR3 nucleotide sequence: TGTGCCAGCAGTATCGGCCAGGCAACCCGAGTCGGGCAGTACTTC. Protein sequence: CASSIGQATRVGQYF.

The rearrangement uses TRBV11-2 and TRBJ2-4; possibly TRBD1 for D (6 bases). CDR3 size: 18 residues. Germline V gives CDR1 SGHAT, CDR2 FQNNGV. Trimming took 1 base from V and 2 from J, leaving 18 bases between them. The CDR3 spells CASSLVFGRGRSKNIQYF. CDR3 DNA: TGTGCCAGCAGCTTAGTTTTTGGTAGGGGGAGATCCAAAAACATTCAGTACTTC.

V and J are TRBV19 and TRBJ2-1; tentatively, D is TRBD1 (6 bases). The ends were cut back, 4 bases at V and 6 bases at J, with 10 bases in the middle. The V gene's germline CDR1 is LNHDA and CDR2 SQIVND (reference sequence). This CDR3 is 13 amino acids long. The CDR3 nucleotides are TGTGCCAGTAGTAATAACAGGGCCAATGAGCAGTTCTTC. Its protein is CASSNNRANEQFF. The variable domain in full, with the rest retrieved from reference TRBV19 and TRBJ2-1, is DGGITQSPKYLFRKEGQNVTLSCEQNLNHDAMYWYRQDPGQGLRLIYYSQIVNDFQKGDIAEGYSVSREKKESFPLTVTSAQKNPTAFYLCASSNNRANEQFFGPGTRLTVL.

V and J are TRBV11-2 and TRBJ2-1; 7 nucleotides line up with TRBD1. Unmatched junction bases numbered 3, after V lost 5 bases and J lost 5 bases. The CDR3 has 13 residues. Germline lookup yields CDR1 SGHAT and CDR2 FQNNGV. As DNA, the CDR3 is TGTGCCAGCAGCCTGGGACAGAACAATGAGCAGTTCTTC. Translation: CASSLGQNNEQFF.

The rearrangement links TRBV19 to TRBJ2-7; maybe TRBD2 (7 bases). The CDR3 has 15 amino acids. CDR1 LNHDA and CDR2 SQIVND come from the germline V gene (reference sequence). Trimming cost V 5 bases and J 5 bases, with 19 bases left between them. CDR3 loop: CASSPMGGPVHEQYF. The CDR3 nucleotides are TGTGCCAGTAGTCCGATGGGGGGGCCGGTCCACGAGCAGTACTTC.

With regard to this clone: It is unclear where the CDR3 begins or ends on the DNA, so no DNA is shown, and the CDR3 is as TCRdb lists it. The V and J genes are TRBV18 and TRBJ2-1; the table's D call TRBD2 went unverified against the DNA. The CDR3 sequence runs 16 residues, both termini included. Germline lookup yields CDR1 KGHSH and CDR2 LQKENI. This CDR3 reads CASSPDRDYFGNEQFF.

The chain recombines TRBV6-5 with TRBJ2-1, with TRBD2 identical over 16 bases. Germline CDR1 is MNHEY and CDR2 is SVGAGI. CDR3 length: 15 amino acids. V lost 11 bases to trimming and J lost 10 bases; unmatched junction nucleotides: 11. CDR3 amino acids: CAAEPGLAGGNEQFF. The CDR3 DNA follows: TGTGCCGCAGAACCGGGACTAGCGGGAGGGAACGAGCAGTTCTTC.

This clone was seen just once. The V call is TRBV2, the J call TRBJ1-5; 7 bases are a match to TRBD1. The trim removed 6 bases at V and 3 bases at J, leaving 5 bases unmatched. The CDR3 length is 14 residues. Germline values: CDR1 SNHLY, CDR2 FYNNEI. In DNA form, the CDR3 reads TGTGCCAGCAGGACACAGGGGAACAATCAGCCCCAGCATTTT. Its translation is CASRTQGNNQPQHF.

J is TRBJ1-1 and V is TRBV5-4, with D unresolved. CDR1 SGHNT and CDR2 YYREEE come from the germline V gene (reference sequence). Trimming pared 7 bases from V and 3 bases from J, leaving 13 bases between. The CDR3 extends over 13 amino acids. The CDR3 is CASRAGRDTEAFF. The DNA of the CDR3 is TGTGCCAGCCGAGCTGGGCGGGACACTGAAGCTTTCTTT. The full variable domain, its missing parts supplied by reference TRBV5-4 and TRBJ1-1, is ETGVTQSPTHLIKTRGQQVTLRCSSQSGHNTVSWYQQALGQGPQFIFQYYREEENGRGNFPPRFSGLQFPNYSSELNVNALELDDSALYLCASRAGRDTEAFFGQGTRLTVV.

This CDR3 is CASSLGRAETQYF. The CDR3 DNA reads as TGTGCCAGCAGCTTAGGCAGGGCAGAGACCCAGTACTTC. The chain has TRBV7-2 and TRBJ2-5; the D gene is possibly TRBD1 (5 bases). CDR3 length: 13 residues. V was clipped by 1 base and J by 4 bases, with 7 bases between them. CDR1 SGHTA and CDR2 FQGNSA come from the germline V gene.

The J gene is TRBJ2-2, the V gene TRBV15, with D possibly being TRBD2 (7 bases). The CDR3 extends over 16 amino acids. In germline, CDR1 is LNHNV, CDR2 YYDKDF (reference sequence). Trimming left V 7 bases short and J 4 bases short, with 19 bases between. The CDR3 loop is CATTLGGGSSTGELFF. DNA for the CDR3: TGTGCCACCACCCTAGGGGGGGGTTCGAGCACCGGGGAGCTGTTTTTT.

The CDR3 sequence: CASSSTGSYGYTF. In nucleotides, the CDR3 is TGCGCCAGCAGCTCGACAGGGAGCTATGGCTACACCTTC. The chain recombines TRBV5-1 with TRBJ1-2; 7 positions match TRBD1. The germline V gene encodes CDR1 SGHRS and CDR2 YFSETQ. The CDR3 totals 13 residues. With 3 bases clipped from V and 4 bases from J, the junction kept 3 bases outside the gene matches. The variable domain in full, completed from reference TRBV5-1 and TRBJ1-2, reads KAGVTQTPRYLIKTRGQQVTLSCSPISGHRSVSWYQQTPGQGLQFLFEYFSETQRNKGNFPGRFSGRQFSNSRSEMNVSTLELGDSALYLCASSSTGSYGYTFGSGTRLTVV.

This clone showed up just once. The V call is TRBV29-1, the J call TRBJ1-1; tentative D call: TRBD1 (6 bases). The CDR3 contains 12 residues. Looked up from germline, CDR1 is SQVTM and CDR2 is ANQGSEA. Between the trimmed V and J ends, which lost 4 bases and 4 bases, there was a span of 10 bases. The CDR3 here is CSVGWGLTEAFF. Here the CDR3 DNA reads TGCAGCGTTGGCTGGGGGCTCACTGAAGCTTTCTTT.

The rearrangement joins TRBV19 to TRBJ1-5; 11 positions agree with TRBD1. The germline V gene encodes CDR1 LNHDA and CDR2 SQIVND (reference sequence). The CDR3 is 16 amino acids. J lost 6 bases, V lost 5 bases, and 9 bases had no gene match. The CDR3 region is CASSLHWTGGTQPQHF. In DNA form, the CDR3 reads TGTGCCAGTAGTCTCCACTGGACAGGGGGCACTCAGCCCCAGCATTTT. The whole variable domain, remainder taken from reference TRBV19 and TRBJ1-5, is DGGITQSPKYLFRKEGQNVTLSCEQNLNHDAMYWYRQDPGQGLRLIYYSQIVNDFQKGDIAEGYSVSREKKESFPLTVTSAQKNPTAFYLCASSLHWTGGTQPQHFGDGTRLSIL.

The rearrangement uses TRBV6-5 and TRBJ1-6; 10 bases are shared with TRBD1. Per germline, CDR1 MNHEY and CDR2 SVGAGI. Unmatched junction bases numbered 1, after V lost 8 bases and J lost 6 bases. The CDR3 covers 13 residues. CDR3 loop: CASGTGVNSPLHF. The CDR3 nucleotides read TGTGCCAGCGGGACAGGGGTTAATTCACCCCTCCACTTT.

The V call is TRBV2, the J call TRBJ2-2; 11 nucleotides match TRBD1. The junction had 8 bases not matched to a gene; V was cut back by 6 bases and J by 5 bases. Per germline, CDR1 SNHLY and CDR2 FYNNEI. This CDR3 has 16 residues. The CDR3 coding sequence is TGTGCCAGCAGGTCCCCGGGACAGGGGGGAACCGGGGAGCTGTTTTTT. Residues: CASRSPGQGGTGELFF.

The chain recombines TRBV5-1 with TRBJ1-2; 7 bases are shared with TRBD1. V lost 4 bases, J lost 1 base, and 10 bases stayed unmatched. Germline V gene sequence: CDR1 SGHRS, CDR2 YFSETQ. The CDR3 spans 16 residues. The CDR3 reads CASSNQGTALNYGYTF. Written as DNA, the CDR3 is TGCGCCAGCAGCAATCAAGGGACAGCGCTTAACTATGGCTACACCTTC. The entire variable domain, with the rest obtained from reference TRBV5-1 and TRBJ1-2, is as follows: KAGVTQTPRYLIKTRGQQVTLSCSPISGHRSVSWYQQTPGQGLQFLFEYFSETQRNKGNFPGRFSGRQFSNSRSEMNVSTLELGDSALYLCASSNQGTALNYGYTFGSGTRLTVV.